This T cell receptor beta chain comes out of a study of long-term antiretroviral therapy in people with HIV. Notes on the study in general: Clonotypes expanded prior to ART showed repertoire dominance at all sampled time points. Repertoires with HIV possessed tighter CDR3 length spans than those of controls.

The authors ran the immunoSEQ assay, v3.0, at survey level. Sequenced by immunoSEQ multiplex PCR; TCRdb stores in-frame clones only, minus some. Of 25,000 to 35,000 clones in the sample, roughly 83% were seen once. As regards this clone: Its antigen is unidentified.

The clonotype comes from a young man with HIV. The specimen was unsorted PBMCs, collected nearly 2.9 years after starting antiretroviral therapy.

The DNA for the CDR3 is TGTGCCAGCAGCTTTTTGGACAGCTCCTACGAGCAGTACTTC. Translation gives CASSFLDSSYEQYF. This rearrangement joins TRBV5-6 to TRBJ2-7; perhaps TRBD1 as D (6 bases). The germline V gene has CDR1 SGHDT and CDR2 YYEEEE. This CDR3 comprises 14 residues. Trimming pared 2 bases from V and 0 bases from J, leaving 9 bases between.